This entry is about one T cell receptor beta chain. Its matching antigen is unknown. This sample stems from a study of OX40 agonist ivuxolimab in advanced cancers. Study as a whole: Recorded diagnoses for dose-escalation patients were hepatocellular carcinoma, melanoma, renal cell or head and neck cancer. Two cutaneous melanoma patients and one hepatocellular carcinoma patient, three in all, had partial responses.

Only in-frame clones appear in the TCRdb table, and some are missing; sequencing was by immunoSEQ multiplex PCR. The sample carries about 34,000 clones, 82% recorded once. The study, taken as a whole, reports: The investigators did not determine what antigen specificity the expanded peripheral T cells had.

Autoimmune disease history or systemic immunosuppression meant exclusion. Sequences were derived from CD4+ or CD8+ T cells sorted from blood, sampled in a trial of the OX40 agonist ivuxolimab. This TCR was recovered from an adult with an advanced solid tumor such as melanoma, head and neck, liver or kidney cancer.

Here the CDR3 reads CASRRDSNQPQHF. In DNA form, the CDR3 reads TGTGCCAGCAGAAGGGATAGCAATCAGCCCCAGCATTTT. The chain recombines TRBV6-5 with TRBJ1-5; D not resolved. Trimming stripped 6 bases from V and 0 bases from J, with 6 bases between. Germline V CDR1 and CDR2: MNHEY, SVGAGI. The CDR3 is made up of 13 amino acids.